What follows are 23 T cell receptor beta chains derived from one specimen sequenced in a study of blood T cell repertoires in COVID-19. The protocol was immunoSEQ multiplex PCR, while the TCRdb copy is restricted to in-frame clones and leaves out a portion. This table has roughly 150,000 clones, about 80% appearing once. Sequencing used PBMCs or T cells enriched from blood (not recorded which). The receptors here all came from a woman aged 18-30 years who had been exposed to COVID-19.

The CDR3 sequence is CASSSVSHNDRDYGYTF. CDR3 DNA sequence: TGTGCCAGCAGCTCAGTTAGCCACAACGACAGGGACTATGGCTACACCTTC. The rearrangement uses TRBV7-9 and TRBJ1-2; TRBD1 matches 7 bases. CDR3 length: 17 amino acids. Germline V gene data show CDR1 as SEHNR and CDR2 as FQNEAQ (reference sequence). V trimming: 4 bases; J trimming: 3 bases; junction bases outside the gene matches: 14. The complete variable domain, with remaining parts taken from reference TRBV7-9 and TRBJ1-2, reads DTGVSQNPRHKITKRGQNVTFRCDPISEHNRLYWYRQTLGQGPEFLTYFQNEAQLEKSRLLSDRFSAERPKGSFSTLEIQRTEQGDSAMYLCASSSVSHNDRDYGYTFGSGTRLTVV.

Here the CDR3 reads CASSYRVPGMNTEAFF. For the CDR3, the DNA is TGTGCCAGCAGTTATCGGGTCCCAGGGATGAACACTGAAGCTTTCTTT. This chain joins TRBV6-2 or TRBV6-3 and TRBJ1-1; weak D call: TRBD1 (5 bases). Per the germline V gene, CDR1 is MNHEY and CDR2 is SVGEGT. The CDR3 sequence is 16 residues long. V shed 3 bases and J shed 0 bases, with 14 bases lying between them.

V is TRBV27 and J is TRBJ2-7, with 16 bases lining up with TRBD2. Trimming cost V 6 bases and J 5 bases; bases outside gene matches: 22. The germline V gene encodes CDR1 MNHEY and CDR2 SMNVEV (reference sequence). CDR3 length: 21 amino acids. CDR3 loop: CASSSLTSPGPGLAGGNEQYF. CDR3 DNA sequence: TGTGCCAGCAGCTCACTGACCTCTCCAGGGCCGGGACTAGCGGGAGGGAACGAGCAGTACTTC.

This chain joins TRBV27 and TRBJ2-7, with 10 bases identical to TRBD2. This CDR3 spans 16 amino acids. Per the germline V gene, CDR1 is MNHEY and CDR2 is SMNVEV (reference sequence). The junction had 6 bases not matched to a gene; V was cut back by 0 bases and J by 4 bases. This CDR3 is CASSLSLAGARYEQYF. The CDR3 DNA follows: TGTGCCAGCAGTTTATCCCTAGCGGGAGCCAGGTACGAGCAGTACTTC.

In nucleotides, the CDR3 is TGTGCCAGCAGTTCCCGCCGGGGAGCGGGAGGGTACGAGCAGTACTTC. Protein sequence: CASSSRRGAGGYEQYF. The chain carries TRBV27 and TRBJ2-7; 10 bases match TRBD2. Germline V gene data show CDR1 as MNHEY and CDR2 as SMNVEV (reference sequence). This CDR3 is built from 16 residues. V dropped 4 bases and J dropped 4; count of bases not matched to a gene: 10.

This chain connects TRBV3-1 (or the pseudogene TRBV3-2) to TRBJ2-5; 12 bases agree with TRBD2. Germline trimming cut 4 bases from V and 1 base from J; bases unmatched to any gene: 4. CDR1 LGHDT and CDR2 YNNKEL come from the germline V gene (reference sequence). The CDR3 runs 16 residues. CDR3: CASSPWTSGAQETQYF. CDR3 DNA: TGTGCCAGCAGCCCCTGGACTAGCGGGGCCCAAGAGACCCAGTACTTC.

The rearrangement links TRBV6-2 or TRBV6-3 to TRBJ2-1; a weak D match, TRBD2 (6 bases). The CDR3 has 14 residues. Germline CDR1 is MNHEY and CDR2 is SVGEGT. V shed 0 bases and J shed 7 bases, with 10 bases lying between them. As DNA, the CDR3 is TGTGCCAGCAGTTACTCGCTAGCGCAGAATGAGCAGTTCTTC. Translating it yields CASSYSLAQNEQFF.

V gene TRBV14 combines with J gene TRBJ2-7; D may be TRBD2 (6 bases). The germline V and J ends were trimmed by 1 base and 0 bases, with 16 bases remaining between them. Germline V gives CDR1 SGHDN, CDR2 FVKESK. The CDR3 is 17 residues long. The CDR3 sequence is CASSQVYSSAYSYEQYF. CDR3 DNA sequence: TGTGCCAGCAGCCAAGTATATTCTAGCGCCTACTCCTACGAGCAGTACTTC.

This chain links TRBV7-9 with TRBJ2-5; 14 bases line up with TRBD2. CDR1 is SEHNR and CDR2 is FQNEAQ in the germline V gene (reference sequence). V dropped 4 bases and J dropped 4; count of bases not matched to a gene: 8. The CDR3 contains 17 residues. For the CDR3, the DNA is TGTGCCAGCAGCTCGCTGACTAGCGGGAGGGCCCCAGAGACCCAGTACTTC. Translated, it gives CASSSLTSGRAPETQYF.

This clone has only one observation. The chain's CDR3 is CASSPNRGTNEKLFF. In nucleotides, the CDR3 is TGTGCCAGCAGCCCAAACCGGGGGACTAATGAAAAACTGTTTTTT. The rearrangement uses TRBV7-2 and TRBJ1-4; a weak D match, TRBD1 (5 bases). There are 15 residues in the CDR3. Germline CDR1 and CDR2: SGHTA and FQGNSA. V gave up 5 bases and J gave up 2 bases, with 12 bases separating them.

The chain couples TRBV6-4 to TRBJ2-3, with D tentatively TRBD2 (5 bases). The CDR3 consists of 15 residues. Trimming took off 3 bases at V and 2 bases at J, with 12 bases between the two ends. Germline CDR1 reads MRHNA; CDR2 reads SNTAGT. In nucleotides, the CDR3 is TGTGCCAGCAGTGAAGGACTGACAAACACAGATACGCAGTATTTT. It specifies CASSEGLTNTDTQYF.

The V call is TRBV5-1, the J call TRBJ1-1, with TRBD1 as a possible D gene (5 bases). The V end was cut by 2 bases, the J end by 7 bases, with 12 bases between. CDR1 is SGHRS, CDR2 YFSETQ, per germline. This CDR3 contains 13 residues. CDR3 sequence reads: CASSFQGADEAFF. The CDR3 bases are TGCGCCAGCAGCTTCCAAGGGGCAGATGAAGCTTTCTTT.

The rearrangement joins TRBV29-1 to TRBJ2-6; D ambiguous. Per the germline V gene, CDR1 is SQVTM and CDR2 is ANQGSEA. The ends were cut back, 5 bases at V and 0 bases at J, with 5 bases in the middle. CDR3 length equals 13 residues. CDR3 nucleotide sequence: TGCAGCGTTCGGAGCTCTGGGGCCAACGTCCTGACTTTC. Its translation: CSVRSSGANVLTF.

This clone came up a few times. The gene calls are TRBV10-1 and TRBJ2-3; 16 bases line up with TRBD2. This CDR3 spans 18 amino acids. The V segment lost 4 bases and the J segment 4 bases; nucleotides outside the gene matches: 8. CDR1 and CDR2 from the germline V gene are WNHNN and SYGVQD (reference sequence). The chain's CDR3 is CASSVSGLAGGLPDTQYF. The CDR3 region has the DNA TGCGCCAGCAGTGTATCGGGACTAGCGGGAGGGCTTCCAGATACGCAGTATTTT.

The table lists this clone with a count of one. The chain joins TRBV9 to TRBJ1-5; D may be TRBD1 (5 bases). Germline CDR1 is SGDLS and CDR2 is YYNGEE. This CDR3 region has 15 residues. V was clipped by 0 bases and J by 2 bases, with 9 bases between them. As DNA, the CDR3 is TGTGCCAGCAGCGTAGCGGGGGACGGCAATCAGCCCCAGCATTTT. It encodes CASSVAGDGNQPQHF.

V and J are TRBV4-3 and TRBJ2-7, with 7 bases fitting TRBD2. Per germline, CDR1 LGHNA and CDR2 YSLEER. The CDR3 has 14 amino acids. V lost 3 bases, J lost 3 bases, and 5 bases stayed unmatched. The CDR3 nucleotides read TGCGCCAGCAGCCAGTTCCCGGGGGGCTACGAGCAGTACTTC. Residues: CASSQFPGGYEQYF.

This sequence joins TRBV7-3 and TRBJ2-3; 13 nucleotides match TRBD2. The germline V gene encodes CDR1 SGHTA and CDR2 FQGTGA. CDR3 length: 16 residues. Trimming at V came to 4 bases and at J to 4 bases, leaving 5 bases not matched to a gene. In DNA form, the CDR3 reads TGTGCCAGCAGCTCCCGACTAGCGGGAGGTGCAGATACGCAGTATTTT. As protein: CASSSRLAGGADTQYF. The variable domain in full, with the rest retrieved from reference TRBV7-3 and TRBJ2-3, is GAGVSQTPSNKVTEKGKYVELRCDPISGHTALYWYRQSLGQGPEFLIYFQGTGAADDSGLPNDRFFAVRPEGSVSTLKIQRTERGDSAVYLCASSSRLAGGADTQYFGPGTRLTVL.

CDR3 residues: CASSLGTAAETQYF. CDR3 sequence (DNA): TGTGCCAGCAGCTTAGGGACAGCTGCAGAGACCCAGTACTTC. This chain connects TRBV7-7 to TRBJ2-5, with D perhaps matching TRBD1 (6 bases). The CDR3 is made up of 14 amino acids. V gave up 1 base and J gave up 4 bases, with 10 bases separating them. From germline, CDR1 is SSHAT and CDR2 FNYEAQ (reference sequence).

The genes are TRBV7-2 and TRBJ1-6; D is ambiguous. V lost 5 bases to trimming and J lost 10 bases, with 18 bases between them. This CDR3 is built from 15 residues. Germline assignment: CDR1 SGHTA and CDR2 FQGNSA. The DNA of the CDR3 is TGTGCCAGCAGCCAGATGCCAGGTTCAGGATCACCCCTCCACTTT. Protein: CASSQMPGSGSPLHF.

This chain uses TRBV15 with TRBJ1-5, with TRBD1 identical over 9 bases. The CDR3 is 17 residues long. V was pared by 2 bases and J by 6 bases, with 11 bases of the junction left unmatched. Germline values: CDR1 LNHNV, CDR2 YYDKDF (reference sequence). CDR3 in DNA: TGTGCCACCAGCAGAAGCCGGGACAGGGTGCGTACTCAGCCCCAGCATTTT. Translating gives CATSRSRDRVRTQPQHF.

The J gene is TRBJ2-1, the V gene TRBV7-3; D ambiguous. Germline assignment: CDR1 SGHTA and CDR2 FQGTGA. The CDR3 extends over 15 amino acids. Trimming shortened V by 5 bases and J by 0 bases, and 11 bases separated the two germline ends. For the CDR3, the DNA is TGTGCCAGCAGCCCCGGAGTTAGCTCCTACAATGAGCAGTTCTTC. Translation gives CASSPGVSSYNEQFF.

This clone was recorded only once. This sequence joins TRBV7-7 and TRBJ2-1, with 10 bases aligning to TRBD2. The J segment lost 8 bases and the V segment lost 2 bases, leaving 9 bases of the junction unmatched. CDR3 length: 16 residues. Germline CDR1 is SSHAT and CDR2 is FNYEAQ (reference sequence). The CDR3 protein is CASSLNPSGSFDEQFF. The CDR3 bases are TGTGCCAGCAGCTTAAATCCTAGCGGGAGTTTCGATGAGCAGTTCTTC.

V and J are TRBV4-1 and TRBJ2-2; 10 bases fit TRBD2. The CDR3 contains 16 residues. Germline loops: CDR1 MGHRA, CDR2 YSYEKL. V lost 1 base to trimming and J lost 7 bases; unmatched junction nucleotides: 6. DNA for the CDR3: TGCGCCAGCAGCCAAGGGACTAGCGGCACGGTCGGGGAGCTGTTTTTT. Translated: CASSQGTSGTVGELFF.